This T cell receptor beta chain is from a study of blood T cells in healthy people across ages. It was with a sample-barcoded 5' primer and a J-beta primer mix that a second PCR of about 6 to 12 cycles was run. No fewer than 2.5 million CDR3-containing paired-end reads came from each sample. From the 5' RACE reads, TCRdb called clonotypes with MiXCR, one entry per CDR3 protein. The table lists 650,000 to 800,000 distinct CDR3 sequences, over 40% of them singletons. General study findings and limits: Older individuals had lower TCR beta diversity per million T cells (the decline was roughly linear).

Healthy Caucasians from Russia aged roughly 6 to 95 served as donors. Per sample, at least 5 micrograms of total RNA were extracted. Points on this clonotype: As yet, its antigen is unknown. A read error may be the cause here, since a much bigger clone is one base away. The conserved closing phenylalanine or tryptophan is absent in this CDR3, likely reflecting a read error.

Germline V gene sequence: CDR1 LGHNT, CDR2 FRNRAP. V dropped 1 base and J dropped 1 base, with 11 bases sitting between them. The CDR3 length is 16 residues. The clonotype originates from an elderly woman in good health. The V and J genes are TRBV12-5 and TRBJ2-1; D may be TRBD1 (5 bases). The sequenced sample consisted of blood. In nucleotides, the CDR3 is TGTGCTAGTGGTTTGGCCCGCCAGGGTTCCTACAATGAGCAGTTCTTA. Amino acids: CASGLARQGSYNEQFL.